Presented here are 19 T cell receptor beta chains from one specimen sequenced in a study of cytomegalovirus exposure and HLA in healthy donors. Vbeta (60) and Jbeta (13) primers were used in the PCR. Clones were sequenced by immunoSEQ multiplex PCR, and TCRdb holds only the in-frame ones, with some missing. The profile shows over 90,000 clones, 79% of them singletons. Sample: PBMCs. The origin of the receptors is a man aged 50 to 59 in good health and CMV-seropositive.

This chain links TRBV28 with TRBJ2-5; the match to TRBD1 covers 10 bases. The CDR3 consists of 15 residues. J lost 5 bases, V lost 2 bases, and 5 bases had no gene match. Germline CDR1 is MDHEN and CDR2 is SYDVKM. The DNA for the CDR3 is TGTGCCAGCAGTTTACAGGGGACAGGGGACGAGACCCAGTACTTC. It encodes CASSLQGTGDETQYF.

The chain couples TRBV28 to TRBJ1-2; unclear D gene. Germline values: CDR1 MDHEN, CDR2 SYDVKM. CDR3 length: 12 residues. V was trimmed by 3 bases and J by 3 bases, leaving 5 bases between them. The CDR3 DNA reads TGTGCCAGCAGTTTCCAGGACTATGGCTACACCTTC. Amino acid sequence: CASSFQDYGYTF.

The CDR3 protein is CASSNQVNQPQHF. The DNA for the CDR3 is TGTGCCAGCAGCAACCAGGTTAATCAGCCCCAGCATTTT. The chain uses TRBV21-1 and TRBJ1-5; TRBD1 is the table's D call and was not checked against the DNA. TRBV21-1 is noted as a pseudogene. The CDR3 loop spans 13 amino acids.

The chain joins TRBV9 to TRBJ1-1; 9 nucleotides align to TRBD1. V trimming: 3 bases; J trimming: 2 bases; junction bases outside the gene matches: 5. The CDR3 contains 15 residues. Germline V gives CDR1 SGDLS, CDR2 YYNGEE. CDR3 bases: TGTGCCAGCAGCGAAGGACAGGGGACAAACACTGAAGCTTTCTTT. Amino acid sequence: CASSEGQGTNTEAFF.

The CDR3 DNA is TGCAGCGTTGAAGTGGGACTAGCGGAGGGAGAGACCCAGTACTTC. Translated: CSVEVGLAEGETQYF. This chain links TRBV29-1 with TRBJ2-5; 11 bases agree with TRBD2. This CDR3 is built from 15 residues. V lost 1 base and J lost 4; bases outside the gene matches: 5. CDR1 is SQVTM and CDR2 is ANQGSEA in the germline V gene.

The chain combines TRBV19 with TRBJ1-2; TRBD1 agrees at 7 bases. This CDR3 has 14 residues. Unmatched junction bases numbered 6, after V lost 6 bases and J lost 2 bases. Germline CDR1 reads LNHDA; CDR2 reads SQIVND (reference sequence). CDR3 DNA sequence: TGTGCCAGTAGAACGACAGGGCTCAACTATGGCTACACCTTC. It yields the protein CASRTTGLNYGYTF.

V gene TRBV19 combines with J gene TRBJ2-1; 9 bases line up with TRBD1. The CDR3 contains 15 residues. V was clipped by 6 bases and J by 7 bases; unmatched bases: 10. The germline V gene has CDR1 LNHDA and CDR2 SQIVND (reference sequence). The CDR3 protein is CASRGQGLPRNEQFF. DNA of the CDR3: TGTGCCAGTAGGGGACAGGGCCTCCCTAGGAATGAGCAGTTCTTC.

CDR3 in amino acids: CASSEVRGNEQYF. The CDR3 DNA reads as TGTGCCAGCAGTGAAGTCAGGGGGAACGAGCAGTACTTC. The V gene is TRBV6-1, the J gene TRBJ2-7; the match to TRBD1 covers 7 bases. V gave up 1 base and J gave up 5 bases; unmatched junction bases: 2. Germline CDR1 reads MNHNS; CDR2 reads SASEGT. The CDR3 sequence is 13 residues long.

The rearrangement uses TRBV5-4 and TRBJ1-1; D call uncertain. The V and J ends lost 9 bases and 1 base respectively, with 7 bases between them. Germline CDR1 is SGHNT and CDR2 is YYREEE (reference sequence). The CDR3 is 11 amino acids. The CDR3 bases are TGTGCCATGCGGGGGAACACTGAAGCTTTCTTT. Amino acid sequence: CAMRGNTEAFF.

This sequence joins TRBV27 and TRBJ2-2, with TRBD1 matching 10 bases. Germline lookup yields CDR1 MNHEY and CDR2 SMNVEV (reference sequence). This CDR3 has 14 residues. Unmatched junction bases numbered 4, after V lost 7 bases and J lost 5 bases. CDR3 residues: CASIRTGGTGELFF. For the CDR3, the DNA is TGTGCCAGCATCAGGACAGGGGGAACCGGGGAGCTGTTTTTT.

This chain uses TRBV27 with TRBJ2-3, with a possible D match to TRBD2 (6 bases). The ends were cut back, 4 bases at V and 4 bases at J, with 6 bases in the middle. This CDR3 region has 12 residues. Germline CDR1 MNHEY, CDR2 SMNVEV (reference sequence). CDR3 sequence reads: CASSSGADTQYF. CDR3 nucleotide sequence: TGTGCCAGCAGTTCGGGGGCAGATACGCAGTATTTT.

CDR3 region: CASTIEKSYNEQFF. DNA for the CDR3: TGTGCCAGCACCATTGAGAAAAGCTACAATGAGCAGTTCTTC. The genes are TRBV7-7 and TRBJ2-1; D unclear. The CDR3 length is 14 residues. CDR1 and CDR2 from the germline V gene are SSHAT and FNYEAQ (reference sequence). Trimming removed 7 bases from V and 3 bases from J, with 13 bases in between.

The chain recombines TRBV2 with TRBJ1-1; D unclear. Germline loops: CDR1 SNHLY, CDR2 FYNNEI. Trimming removed 10 bases from V and 4 bases from J, with 10 bases in between. This CDR3 comprises 11 residues. The chain's CDR3 is CATTLLTEAFF. CDR3 bases: TGTGCCACTACGTTACTCACTGAAGCTTTCTTT. Full variable domain (remainder filled in from reference TRBV2 and TRBJ1-1): EPEVTQTPSHQVTQMGQEVILRCVPISNHLYFYWYRQILGQKVEFLVSFYNNEISEKSEIFDDQFSVERPDGSNFTLKIRSTKLEDSAMYFCATTLLTEAFFGQGTRLTVV.

The chain uses TRBV7-9 and TRBJ2-1; 7 nucleotides align to TRBD1. The junction had 4 bases not matched to a gene; V was cut back by 2 bases and J by 3 bases. Per the germline V gene, CDR1 is SEHNR and CDR2 is FQNEAQ (reference sequence). The CDR3 contains 15 residues. CDR3: CASSLQQGIYNEQFF. DNA for the CDR3: TGTGCCAGCAGCTTACAACAGGGGATCTACAATGAGCAGTTCTTC.

V gene TRBV6-5 combines with J gene TRBJ1-1; D remains unclear. Germline V gene data show CDR1 as MNHEY and CDR2 as SVGAGI. The CDR3 sequence is 14 residues long. With 6 bases removed from V and 0 bases from J, the gap between germline ends came to 11 bases. The CDR3 sequence is CASSHRGVNTEAFF. CDR3 in DNA: TGTGCCAGCAGCCACCGAGGAGTGAACACTGAAGCTTTCTTT.

This chain uses TRBV4-1 with TRBJ1-1, with TRBD1 as a possible D gene (6 bases). V was trimmed by 4 bases and J by 1 base, leaving 10 bases between them. CDR1 MGHRA and CDR2 YSYEKL come from the germline V gene. The CDR3 has 14 residues. CDR3 protein: CASSPGQSNTEAFF. The CDR3 DNA reads as TGCGCCAGCAGCCCCGGACAGTCGAACACTGAAGCTTTCTTT.

V and J are TRBV6-5 and TRBJ2-1; maybe TRBD2 (6 bases). The ends were cut back, 3 bases at V and 4 bases at J, with 7 bases in the middle. The CDR3 has 13 amino acids. Germline-derived CDR1 and CDR2 are MNHEY and SVGAGI. DNA of the CDR3: TGTGCCAGCAGTTATGCGGGATACAATGAGCAGTTCTTC. Its translation: CASSYAGYNEQFF.

This chain connects TRBV2 to TRBJ2-2; D remains ambiguous. V was pared by 2 bases and J by 3 bases, with 7 bases between. The germline V gene encodes CDR1 SNHLY and CDR2 FYNNEI. The CDR3 is 14 amino acids. The CDR3 region is CASSEIVDTGELFF. The CDR3 DNA follows: TGTGCCAGCAGTGAAATAGTTGACACCGGGGAGCTGTTTTTT.

There are a few counts of this clone. This rearrangement joins TRBV19 to TRBJ2-5; TRBD2 matches 9 bases. The CDR3 totals 15 residues. Germline CDR1 reads LNHDA; CDR2 reads SQIVND (reference sequence). V was pared by 5 bases and J by 5 bases, with 9 bases of the junction left unmatched. The CDR3 DNA reads as TGTGCCAGTAGTCTAGCGGGAATCTTGGGTGAGACCCAGTACTTC. The encoded protein is CASSLAGILGETQYF.